The sequence of this TCR beta chain was determined in a study of blood T cell repertoires in COVID-19. In the study overall: Acute and convalescent COVID-19 specimens originated in the United States, Italy and Spain.

This clone came up a few times. The table came from immunoSEQ multiplex PCR; TCRdb's copy has only in-frame clones and leaves some out. Altogether some 290,000 clones are present, 90% being singletons, with the ten largest covering around 3.9%. Germline lookup yields CDR1 LNHDA and CDR2 SQIVND (reference sequence). The CDR3 extends over 15 amino acids. V shed 8 bases and J shed 1 base, with 17 bases lying between them. This clonotype was sampled from a woman aged 30 to 39 who had been exposed to COVID-19. Sequences were obtained from PBMCs or T cells enriched from blood (not recorded which). The rearrangement links TRBV19 to TRBJ1-1; D might be TRBD1 (6 bases). The CDR3 sequence is CASSKQGSGNTEAFF. The CDR3 DNA sequence: TGTGCCAGTTCAAAGCAGGGGTCGGGGAACACTGAAGCTTTCTTT.